Sequencing of this T cell receptor (beta chain) was carried out in a study of shared clonotypes between healthy human individuals. The V gene lost 3 bases and the J gene lost 4 bases, with 12 bases spanning the gap. The CDR3 is 13 amino acids. Germline assignment: CDR1 GTSNPN and CDR2 SVGIG (reference sequence). This clone was detected a few times. For sorted subsets, 150 to 200 ng DNA per replicate equaled around 30,000 T cell genomes. The method was immunoSEQ multiplex PCR; TCRdb's version includes in-frame clones alone and lacks a portion of them. The profile shows around 370,000 clones, about 97% of them singletons.

The clonotype originates from a man younger than 40 in good health. Sequencing was carried out using memory CD8+ T cells sorted from blood. The subset is: CD45RO+ cells pooled with CCR7-negative TemRA cells. The J gene is TRBJ1-1, the V gene TRBV30; tentative D call: TRBD1 (5 bases). CDR3 nucleotides: TGTGCCTGGAGCCGACAGACGACCACTGAAGCTTTCTTT. Its protein is CAWSRQTTTEAFF.